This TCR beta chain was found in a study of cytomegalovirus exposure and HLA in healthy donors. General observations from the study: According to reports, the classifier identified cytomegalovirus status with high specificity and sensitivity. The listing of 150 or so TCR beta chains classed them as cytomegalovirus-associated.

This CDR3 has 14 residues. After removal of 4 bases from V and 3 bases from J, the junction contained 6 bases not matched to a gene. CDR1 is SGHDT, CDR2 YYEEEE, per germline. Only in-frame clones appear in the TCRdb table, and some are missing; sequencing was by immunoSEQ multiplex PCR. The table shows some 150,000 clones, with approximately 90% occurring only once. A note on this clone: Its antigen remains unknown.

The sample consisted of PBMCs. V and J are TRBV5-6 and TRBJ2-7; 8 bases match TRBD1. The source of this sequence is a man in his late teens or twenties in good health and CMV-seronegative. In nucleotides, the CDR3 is TGTGCCAGCAGCATCGGACAGGGAATCTACGAGCAGTACTTC. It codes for CASSIGQGIYEQYF. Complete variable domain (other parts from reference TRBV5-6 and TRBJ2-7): DAGVTQSPTHLIKTRGQQVTLRCSPKSGHDTVSWYQQALGQGPQFIFQYYEEEERQRGNFPDRFSGHQFPNYSSELNVNALLLGDSALYLCASSIGQGIYEQYFGPGTRLTVT.